The entry below gives a single T cell receptor (beta chain) sequence along with its context. Germline lookup yields CDR1 SQVTM and CDR2 ANQGSEA. This CDR3 has 11 residues. Between the trimmed V and J ends, which lost 4 bases and 8 bases, there was a span of 11 bases. The sample is drawn from a study of blood T cell repertoires in COVID-19. TCRdb's table, derived via immunoSEQ multiplex PCR, lists solely in-frame clones and lacks some. The sample yields 55,000 to 90,000 clones, about 86% seen once. The sequence derives from a woman aged 60-70 years with acute or convalescent COVID-19. The sample comprised peripheral blood. The gene calls are TRBV29-1 and TRBJ1-2; D is ambiguous. The CDR3 DNA follows: TGCAGCGTTGTGTCCATCGAGGGCTACACCTTC. Amino acids: CSVVSIEGYTF.